The rows below give T cell receptor beta chains drawn from one sample of a study of blood T cell repertoires in COVID-19. Sequencing used immunoSEQ multiplex PCR; TCRdb keeps in-frame clones, though not all of them. The table has 230,000 or so clones, more than 85% seen once; the top ten hold roughly 2%. Source material: peripheral blood. Every receptor here comes from a man aged 40-55 years with active or convalescent COVID-19. CDR3s include the opening cysteine and the closing phenylalanine or tryptophan. Not every row has a clone size; where given, it reads once, few, many or a size class.

CDR3aa	v_gene	abundance	j_gene
CASSLTGGNYGYTF	TRBV7-2	NA	TRBJ1-2
CASSDGAANTGELFF	TRBV2	NA	TRBJ2-2
CASSPGGAYGYTF	TRBV28	NA	TRBJ1-2
CASSLVWTGDEKLFF	TRBV5-5	once	TRBJ1-4
CAWSSANYGYTF	TRBV30	once	TRBJ1-2
CASSSFGLGNTIYF	TRBV5-6	once	TRBJ1-3
CASSSPRNEQFF	TRBV27	NA	TRBJ2-1
CASSLTRATNTGELFF	TRBV7-8	NA	TRBJ2-2
CASNSLPGGGDNEQFF	TRBV27	once	TRBJ2-1
CASSTQGAPRSTGYTF	TRBV19	once	TRBJ1-2
CASSVDAGALISYEQYF	TRBV9	few	TRBJ2-7
CASSRGGGAAGNTIYF	TRBV11-3	NA	TRBJ1-3
CASSYFTRDSYGYTF	TRBV6-5	once	TRBJ1-2
CASSEHRAQGQPQHF	TRBV6-1	once	TRBJ1-5
CASGHGSYEQYF	TRBV25-1	NA	TRBJ2-7
CASGVQGTSGYNEQFF	TRBV2	NA	TRBJ2-1
CASSVVREETQYF	TRBV7-3	NA	TRBJ2-5
CASSSYPGQVSYGYTF	TRBV5-1	NA	TRBJ1-2
CASSLSGTRYNEQFF	TRBV7-2	NA	TRBJ2-1
CASSSVGGYGYTF	TRBV28	few	TRBJ1-2
CASSLLGGDTEAFF	TRBV6-5	NA	TRBJ1-1
CASNTGLPSGNTIYF	TRBV3-1/TRBV3-2	once	TRBJ1-3
CASSLETAWSHEQYF	TRBV5-5	NA	TRBJ2-7
CASSPLQGWGNQPQHF	TRBV2	NA	TRBJ1-5
CASSPRRAGGETQYF	TRBV3-1/TRBV3-2	NA	TRBJ2-5
CASSYTSGTNYEQYF	TRBV5-1	NA	TRBJ2-7
CASSPASGGAQETQYF	TRBV5-1	NA	TRBJ2-5
CASSLWAGTSLTDTQYF	TRBV28	NA	TRBJ2-3
CASSLQGAENEQYF	TRBV5-1	NA	TRBJ2-7
CASSYGWDSYEQYF	TRBV5-4	NA	TRBJ2-7
CASSIGGIGETQYF	TRBV6-5	NA	TRBJ2-5
CASSFHSQETQYF	TRBV12-3/TRBV12-4	NA	TRBJ2-5
CASSFASQGIYEQYF	TRBV13	NA	TRBJ2-7
CASSRRGLEDNEQFF	TRBV7-8	NA	TRBJ2-1
CATSELGDREETQYF	TRBV24-1	NA	TRBJ2-5
CAWSGQPNSPLHF	TRBV30	NA	TRBJ1-6
CASSPRGISGESYEQYF	TRBV18	once	TRBJ2-7
CASTSGGAYEQYF	TRBV19	NA	TRBJ2-7
CASSHAQSGAEAFF	TRBV4-1	NA	TRBJ1-1
CASSHVGQGAIEQYF	TRBV3-1/TRBV3-2	NA	TRBJ2-7
CATHQGYRDTGELFF	TRBV6-5	NA	TRBJ2-2
CASSVEIGGELFF	TRBV9	NA	TRBJ2-2
CASSQEGTFSYEQYF	TRBV4-1	NA	TRBJ2-7
CASSPPRQGVNSPLHF	TRBV28	once	TRBJ1-6
CASSFRGQNLYEQYF	TRBV28	NA	TRBJ2-7